This passage covers 11 T cell receptor beta chains from one sample sequenced in a study of blood T cell repertoires in COVID-19. Sequencing used immunoSEQ multiplex PCR; TCRdb keeps in-frame clones, though not all of them. The repertoire includes approximately 150,000 clones, approximately 88% of them detected once, and 1.5% to 2% sits in the top ten. Sequencing used peripheral blood. The receptors here all came from a woman aged 50 to 60 with acute or convalescent COVID-19.

V is TRBV15 and J is TRBJ2-3; 8 bases map to TRBD2. The CDR3 loop spans 15 amino acids. The ends lost 4 bases at V and 9 bases at J; junction bases unmatched: 12. Germline loops: CDR1 LNHNV, CDR2 YYDKDF (reference sequence). CDR3 nucleotide sequence: TGTGCCACCAGCACCGGGCGGGGGGCTCCCGCGACGCAGTATTTT. Amino acid sequence: CATSTGRGAPATQYF.

The chain couples TRBV25-1 to TRBJ1-1; tentative D call: TRBD1 (5 bases). Germline V gene lookup returns CDR1 MGHDK and CDR2 SYGVNS. This CDR3 has 13 residues. The germline V and J ends were trimmed by 6 bases and 3 bases, with 11 bases remaining between them. CDR3 DNA sequence: TGTGCCAGCAGGGACATTAGGTACACTGAAGCTTTCTTT. Its protein is CASRDIRYTEAFF.

This clone was seen only once. This chain links TRBV2 with TRBJ1-1; the match to TRBD1 covers 8 bases. Germline V gene data show CDR1 as SNHLY and CDR2 as FYNNEI. CDR3 size: 14 residues. V gave up 4 bases and J gave up 6 bases; unmatched junction bases: 7. The CDR3 DNA reads TGTGCCAGCAGTGTGGACAGGGACCCAGCTGAAGCTTTCTTT. It translates to CASSVDRDPAEAFF.

The V call is TRBV5-1, the J call TRBJ1-2, with unresolved D. Germline CDR1 reads SGHRS; CDR2 reads YFSETQ. This CDR3 region has 13 residues. V shed 2 bases and J shed 3 bases, with 8 bases lying between them. The CDR3 DNA reads TGCGCCAGCAGCTTTGGAGGTGACTATGGCTACACCTTC. Encoded protein: CASSFGGDYGYTF. The whole variable domain, remainder taken from reference TRBV5-1 and TRBJ1-2, is KAGVTQTPRYLIKTRGQQVTLSCSPISGHRSVSWYQQTPGQGLQFLFEYFSETQRNKGNFPGRFSGRQFSNSRSEMNVSTLELGDSALYLCASSFGGDYGYTFGSGTRLTVV.

This chain links TRBV9 with TRBJ1-1; D is possibly TRBD1 (6 bases). Germline-derived CDR1 and CDR2 are SGDLS and YYNGEE. The CDR3 is 14 amino acids. The V end lost 4 bases, the J end lost 1 base, and 11 bases lay between the germline ends. The chain's CDR3 is CASSPQTGNTEAFF. The CDR3 bases are TGTGCCAGCAGCCCCCAGACAGGGAACACTGAAGCTTTCTTT.

This chain joins TRBV3-1 (or the pseudogene TRBV3-2) and TRBJ2-1; 12 bases line up with TRBD1. J gave up 2 bases and V 4 bases, and 12 bases lay outside the gene matches. The germline CDR1 and CDR2 sequences are LGHDT and YNNKEL (reference sequence). This CDR3 has 19 amino acids. This CDR3 reads CASSLGTGGFAGPYNEQFF. Written as DNA, the CDR3 is TGTGCCAGCAGCCTGGGGACAGGGGGCTTCGCCGGGCCCTACAATGAGCAGTTCTTC.

This rearrangement joins TRBV30 to TRBJ2-3; tentatively, D is TRBD2 (6 bases). The CDR3 has 16 amino acids. Trimming stripped 0 bases from V and 0 bases from J, with 13 bases between. Per the germline V gene, CDR1 is GTSNPN and CDR2 is SVGIG (reference sequence). CDR3 in amino acids: CAWSVMEGTSTDTQYF. The CDR3 coding sequence is TGTGCCTGGAGTGTAATGGAGGGAACGAGCACAGATACGCAGTATTTT.

The V gene is TRBV7-2, the J gene TRBJ1-5; D might be TRBD1 (5 bases). The CDR3 covers 15 residues. Germline CDR1 is SGHTA and CDR2 is FQGNSA. V gave up 3 bases and J gave up 7 bases, with 16 bases separating them. The CDR3 here is CASSFSHGGVQPQHF. The CDR3 region has the DNA TGTGCCAGCAGCTTCTCCCACGGGGGGGTACAGCCCCAGCATTTT.

The chain uses TRBV3-1 (or the pseudogene TRBV3-2) and TRBJ1-1; D unresolved. Trimming left V 1 base short and J 1 base short, with 7 bases between. The germline CDR1 and CDR2 sequences are LGHDT and YNNKEL (reference sequence). The CDR3 extends over 14 amino acids. The CDR3 DNA is TGTGCCAGCAGCCAAGTTGAGGGGAACACTGAAGCTTTCTTT. Translated: CASSQVEGNTEAFF.

The V and J genes are TRBV27 and TRBJ2-7; 7 bases are a match to TRBD2. Germline CDR1 is MNHEY and CDR2 is SMNVEV (reference sequence). There are 15 residues in the CDR3. The trim removed 8 bases at V and 2 bases at J, leaving 12 bases unmatched. Written as DNA, the CDR3 is TGTGCCAGCGCCGCGGGGGACGGAGATCCCTACGAGCAGTACTTC. Its translation is CASAAGDGDPYEQYF.

This rearrangement joins TRBV27 to TRBJ2-3, with no clear D. Trimming removed 6 bases from V and 9 bases from J, with 19 bases in between. CDR3 size: 14 residues. The germline V gene encodes CDR1 MNHEY and CDR2 SMNVEV (reference sequence). DNA of the CDR3: TGTGCCAGCAGCCAAACCAGTTCATCCGGGACGCAGTATTTT. Translated, it gives CASSQTSSSGTQYF.